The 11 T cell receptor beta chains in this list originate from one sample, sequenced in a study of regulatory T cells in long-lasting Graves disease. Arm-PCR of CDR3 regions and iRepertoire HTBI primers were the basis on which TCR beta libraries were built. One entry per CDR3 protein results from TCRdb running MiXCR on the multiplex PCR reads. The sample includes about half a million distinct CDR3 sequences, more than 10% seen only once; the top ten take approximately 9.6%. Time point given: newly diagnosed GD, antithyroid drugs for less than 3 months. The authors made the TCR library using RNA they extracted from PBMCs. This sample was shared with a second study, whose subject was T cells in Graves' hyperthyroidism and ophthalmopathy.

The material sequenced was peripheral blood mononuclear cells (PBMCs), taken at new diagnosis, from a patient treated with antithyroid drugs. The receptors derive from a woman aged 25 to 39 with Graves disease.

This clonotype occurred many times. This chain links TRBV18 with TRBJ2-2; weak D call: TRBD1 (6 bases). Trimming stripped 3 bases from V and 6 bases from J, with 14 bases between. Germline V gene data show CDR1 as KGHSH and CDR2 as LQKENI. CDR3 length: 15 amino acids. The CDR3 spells CASSPWTAGPGELFF. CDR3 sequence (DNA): TGTGCCAGCTCACCTTGGACAGCCGGGCCCGGGGAGCTGTTTTTT. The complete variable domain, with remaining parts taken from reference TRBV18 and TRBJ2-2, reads NAGVMQNPRHLVRRRGQEARLRCSPMKGHSHVYWYRQLPEEGLKFMVYLQKENIIDESGMPKERFSAEFPKEGPSILRIQQVVRGDSAAYFCASSPWTAGPGELFFGEGSRLTVL.

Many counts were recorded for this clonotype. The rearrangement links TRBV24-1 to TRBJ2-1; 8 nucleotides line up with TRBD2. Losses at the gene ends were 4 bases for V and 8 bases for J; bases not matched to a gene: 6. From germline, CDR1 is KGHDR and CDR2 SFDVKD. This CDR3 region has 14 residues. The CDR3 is CATSDAGREDEQFF. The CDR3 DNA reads TGTGCCACCAGTGACGCCGGGAGGGAGGATGAGCAGTTCTTC.

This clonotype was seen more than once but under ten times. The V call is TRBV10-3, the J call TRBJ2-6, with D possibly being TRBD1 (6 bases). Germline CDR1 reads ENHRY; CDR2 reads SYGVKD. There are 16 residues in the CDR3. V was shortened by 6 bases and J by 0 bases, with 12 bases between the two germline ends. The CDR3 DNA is TGTGCCATCAGCCAGGGGATCCTCTCTGGGGCCAACGTCCTGACTTTC. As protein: CAISQGILSGANVLTF.

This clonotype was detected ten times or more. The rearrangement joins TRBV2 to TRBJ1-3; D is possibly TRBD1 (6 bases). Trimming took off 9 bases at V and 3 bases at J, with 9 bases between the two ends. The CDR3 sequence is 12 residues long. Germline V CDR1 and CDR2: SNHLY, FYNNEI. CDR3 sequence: CASRTDGNTIYF. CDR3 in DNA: TGTGCCAGTAGGACAGATGGAAACACCATATATTTT.

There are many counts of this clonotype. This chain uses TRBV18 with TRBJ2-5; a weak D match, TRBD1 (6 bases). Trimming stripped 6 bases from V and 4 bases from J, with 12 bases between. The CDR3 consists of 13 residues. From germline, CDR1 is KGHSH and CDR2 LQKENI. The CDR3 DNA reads TGTGCCAGCTCGCCAGGGGCGGGAGAGACCCAGTACTTC. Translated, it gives CASSPGAGETQYF.

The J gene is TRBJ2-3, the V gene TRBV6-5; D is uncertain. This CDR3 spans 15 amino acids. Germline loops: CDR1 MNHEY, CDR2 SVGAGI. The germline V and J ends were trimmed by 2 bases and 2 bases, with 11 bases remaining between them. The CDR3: CASSYLGRHTDTQYF. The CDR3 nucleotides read TGTGCCAGCAGTTACCTAGGGCGGCACACAGATACGCAGTATTTT.

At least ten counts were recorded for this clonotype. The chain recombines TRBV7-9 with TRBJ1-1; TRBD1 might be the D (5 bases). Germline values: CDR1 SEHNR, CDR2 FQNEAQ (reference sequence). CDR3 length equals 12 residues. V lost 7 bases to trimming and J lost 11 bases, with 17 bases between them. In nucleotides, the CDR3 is TGTGCCAGCAACCCAGGGTCGGGATTGGCTTTCTTT. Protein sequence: CASNPGSGLAFF.

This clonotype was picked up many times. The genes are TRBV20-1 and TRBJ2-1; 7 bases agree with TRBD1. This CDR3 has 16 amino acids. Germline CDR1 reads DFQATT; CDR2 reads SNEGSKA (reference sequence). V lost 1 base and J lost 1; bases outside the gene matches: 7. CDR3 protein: CSARGLTGQSYNEQFF. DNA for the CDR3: TGCAGTGCTAGAGGCTTGACAGGGCAGTCCTACAATGAGCAGTTCTTC.

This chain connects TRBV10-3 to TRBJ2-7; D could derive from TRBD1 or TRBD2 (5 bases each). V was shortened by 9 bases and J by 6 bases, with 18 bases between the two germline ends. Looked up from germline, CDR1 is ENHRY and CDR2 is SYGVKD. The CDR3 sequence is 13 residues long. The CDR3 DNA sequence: TGTGCCATAGCCCGGCGAGGGGATGGCGAGCAGTACTTC. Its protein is CAIARRGDGEQYF.

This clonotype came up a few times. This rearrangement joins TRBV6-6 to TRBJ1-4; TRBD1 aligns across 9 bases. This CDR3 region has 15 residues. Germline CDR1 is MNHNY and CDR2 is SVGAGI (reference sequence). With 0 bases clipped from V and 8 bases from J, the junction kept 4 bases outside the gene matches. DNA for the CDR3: TGTGCCAGCAGTTACTCGGGACAGGGTGCGGAAAAACTGTTTTTT. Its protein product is CASSYSGQGAEKLFF.

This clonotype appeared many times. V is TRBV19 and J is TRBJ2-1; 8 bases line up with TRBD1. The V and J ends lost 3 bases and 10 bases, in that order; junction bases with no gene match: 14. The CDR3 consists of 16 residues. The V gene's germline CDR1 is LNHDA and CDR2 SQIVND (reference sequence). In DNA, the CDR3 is TGTGCCAGTAGTATTCGAACCGGGACAGGATTGGTCGAGCAGTTCTTC. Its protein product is CASSIRTGTGLVEQFF.